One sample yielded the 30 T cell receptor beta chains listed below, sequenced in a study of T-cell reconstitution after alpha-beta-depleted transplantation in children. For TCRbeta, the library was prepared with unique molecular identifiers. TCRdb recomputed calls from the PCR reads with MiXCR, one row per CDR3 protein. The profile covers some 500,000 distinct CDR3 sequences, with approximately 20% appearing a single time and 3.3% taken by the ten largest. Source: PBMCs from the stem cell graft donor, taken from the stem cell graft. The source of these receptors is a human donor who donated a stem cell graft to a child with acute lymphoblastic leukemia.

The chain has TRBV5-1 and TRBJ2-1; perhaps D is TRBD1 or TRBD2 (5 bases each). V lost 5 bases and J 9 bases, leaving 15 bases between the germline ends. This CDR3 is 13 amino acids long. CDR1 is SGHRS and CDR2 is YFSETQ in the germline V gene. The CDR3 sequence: CASSPGTLTEQFF. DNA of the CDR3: TGCGCCAGCAGTCCAGGGACCCTGACTGAGCAGTTCTTC.

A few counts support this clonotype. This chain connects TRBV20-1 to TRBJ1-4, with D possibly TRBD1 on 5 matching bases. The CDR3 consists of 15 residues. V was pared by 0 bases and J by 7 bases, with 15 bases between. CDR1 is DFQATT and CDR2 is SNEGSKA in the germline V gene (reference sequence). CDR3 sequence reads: CSARERDSGTEKLFF. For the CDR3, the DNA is TGCAGTGCTAGAGAACGGGACTCGGGAACTGAAAAACTGTTTTTT.

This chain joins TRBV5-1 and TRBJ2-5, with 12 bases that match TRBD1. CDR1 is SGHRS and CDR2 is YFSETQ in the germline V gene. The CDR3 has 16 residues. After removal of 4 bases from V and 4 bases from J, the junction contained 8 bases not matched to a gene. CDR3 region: CASSGKGQGARETQYF. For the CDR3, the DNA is TGCGCCAGCAGCGGAAAGGGACAGGGGGCCCGAGAGACCCAGTACTTC.

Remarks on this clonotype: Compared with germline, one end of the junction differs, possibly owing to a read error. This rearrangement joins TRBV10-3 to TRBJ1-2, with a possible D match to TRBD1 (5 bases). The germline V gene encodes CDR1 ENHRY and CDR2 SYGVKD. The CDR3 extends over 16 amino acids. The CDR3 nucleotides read TGTGCCATCAGTGAGTCCAAGCAGGGACTAAACTCTGGCTACACCTTC. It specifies CAISESKQGLNSGYTF.

CDR3 loop: CSVVSVGWALHEQFF. Here the CDR3 DNA reads TGCAGCGTTGTTTCGGTCGGGTGGGCCCTCCATGAGCAGTTCTTC. J is TRBJ2-1 and V is TRBV29-1; D unclear. Trimming shortened V by 4 bases and J by 8 bases, and 21 bases separated the two germline ends. CDR1 is SQVTM and CDR2 is ANQGSEA in the germline V gene. CDR3 length: 15 amino acids.

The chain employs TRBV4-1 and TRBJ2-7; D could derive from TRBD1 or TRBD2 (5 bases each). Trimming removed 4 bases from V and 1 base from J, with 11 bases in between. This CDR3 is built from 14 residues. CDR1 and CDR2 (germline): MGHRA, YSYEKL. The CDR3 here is CASSRGVWSYEQYF. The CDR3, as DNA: TGCGCCAGCAGCCGAGGGGTGTGGTCCTACGAGCAGTACTTC.

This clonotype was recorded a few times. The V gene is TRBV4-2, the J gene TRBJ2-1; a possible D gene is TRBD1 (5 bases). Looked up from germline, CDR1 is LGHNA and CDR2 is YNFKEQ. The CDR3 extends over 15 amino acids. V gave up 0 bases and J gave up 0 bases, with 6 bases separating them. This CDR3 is CASSQEQGSYNEQFF. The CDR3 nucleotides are TGTGCCAGCAGCCAAGAGCAGGGCTCCTACAATGAGCAGTTCTTC.

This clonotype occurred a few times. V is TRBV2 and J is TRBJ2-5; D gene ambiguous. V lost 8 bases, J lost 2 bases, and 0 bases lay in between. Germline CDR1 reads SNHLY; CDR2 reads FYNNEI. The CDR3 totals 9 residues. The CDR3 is CASQETQYF. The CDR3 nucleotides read TGTGCCAGCCAAGAGACCCAGTACTTC. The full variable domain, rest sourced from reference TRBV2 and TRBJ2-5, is EPEVTQTPSHQVTQMGQEVILRCVPISNHLYFYWYRQILGQKVEFLVSFYNNEISEKSEIFDDQFSVERPDGSNFTLKIRSTKLEDSAMYFCASQETQYFGPGTRLLVL.

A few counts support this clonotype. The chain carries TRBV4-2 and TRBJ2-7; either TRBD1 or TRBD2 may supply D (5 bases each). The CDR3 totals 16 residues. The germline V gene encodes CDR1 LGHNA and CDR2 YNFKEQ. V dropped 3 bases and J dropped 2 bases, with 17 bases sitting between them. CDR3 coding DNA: TGTGCCAGCAGCCAGACTTTGGGGGACGGTCCCTACGAGCAGTACTTC. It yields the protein CASSQTLGDGPYEQYF.

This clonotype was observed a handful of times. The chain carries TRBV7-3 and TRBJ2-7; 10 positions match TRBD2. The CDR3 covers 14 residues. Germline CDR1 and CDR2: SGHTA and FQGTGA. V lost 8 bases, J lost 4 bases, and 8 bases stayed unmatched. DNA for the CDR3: TGTGCCAGCGCCCTGACTAGCGGGCAATACGAGCAGTACTTC. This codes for CASALTSGQYEQYF.

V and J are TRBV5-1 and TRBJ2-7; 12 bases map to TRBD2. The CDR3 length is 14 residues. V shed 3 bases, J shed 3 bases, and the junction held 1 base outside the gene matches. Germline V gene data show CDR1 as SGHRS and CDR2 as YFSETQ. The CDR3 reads CASSWGLAGYEQYF. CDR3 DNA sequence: TGCGCCAGCAGCTGGGGACTAGCGGGCTACGAGCAGTACTTC.

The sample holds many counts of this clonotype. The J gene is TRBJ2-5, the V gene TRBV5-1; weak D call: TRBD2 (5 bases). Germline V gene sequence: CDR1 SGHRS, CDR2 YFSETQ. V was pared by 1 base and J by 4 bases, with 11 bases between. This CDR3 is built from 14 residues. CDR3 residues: CASSLTGMGETQYF. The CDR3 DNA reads TGCGCCAGCAGCTTGACGGGGATGGGAGAGACCCAGTACTTC. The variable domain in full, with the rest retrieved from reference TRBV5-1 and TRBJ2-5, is KAGVTQTPRYLIKTRGQQVTLSCSPISGHRSVSWYQQTPGQGLQFLFEYFSETQRNKGNFPGRFSGRQFSNSRSEMNVSTLELGDSALYLCASSLTGMGETQYFGPGTRLLVL.

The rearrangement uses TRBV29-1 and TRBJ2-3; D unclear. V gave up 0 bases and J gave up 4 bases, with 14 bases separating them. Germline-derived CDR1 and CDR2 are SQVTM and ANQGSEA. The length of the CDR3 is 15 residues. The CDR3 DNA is TGCAGCGTTGAAGATGTTCCCGGTTGGGCAGATACGCAGTATTTT. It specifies CSVEDVPGWADTQYF.

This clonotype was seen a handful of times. CDR3 loop: CASSLETSGRYNEQFF. The CDR3 DNA sequence: TGCGCCAGCAGCTTAGAGACTAGCGGGAGATACAATGAGCAGTTCTTC. This chain uses TRBV5-1 with TRBJ2-1; TRBD2 matches at 12 bases. The V gene end was trimmed by 2 bases and the J gene end by 4 bases; junction bases not matched to a gene: 4. The CDR3 is 16 residues long. Germline V gives CDR1 SGHRS, CDR2 YFSETQ.

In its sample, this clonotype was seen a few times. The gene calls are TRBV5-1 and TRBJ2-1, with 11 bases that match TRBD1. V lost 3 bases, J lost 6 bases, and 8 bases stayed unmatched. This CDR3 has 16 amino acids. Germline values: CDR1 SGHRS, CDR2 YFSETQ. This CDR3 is CASSSTLDRGLNEQFF. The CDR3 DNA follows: TGCGCCAGCAGCTCAACCCTGGACAGGGGGCTCAATGAGCAGTTCTTC.

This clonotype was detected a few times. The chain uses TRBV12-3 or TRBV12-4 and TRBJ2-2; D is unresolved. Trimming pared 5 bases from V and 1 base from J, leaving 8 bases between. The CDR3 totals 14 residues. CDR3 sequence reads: CASSPWGNTGELFF. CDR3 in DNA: TGTGCCAGCAGTCCCTGGGGGAACACCGGGGAGCTGTTTTTT.

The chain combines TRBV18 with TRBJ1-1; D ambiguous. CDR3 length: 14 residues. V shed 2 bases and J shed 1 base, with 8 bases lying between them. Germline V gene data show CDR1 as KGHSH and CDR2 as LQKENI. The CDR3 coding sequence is TGTGCCAGCTCACCAGGTCTTGAGAACACTGAAGCTTTCTTT. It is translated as CASSPGLENTEAFF.

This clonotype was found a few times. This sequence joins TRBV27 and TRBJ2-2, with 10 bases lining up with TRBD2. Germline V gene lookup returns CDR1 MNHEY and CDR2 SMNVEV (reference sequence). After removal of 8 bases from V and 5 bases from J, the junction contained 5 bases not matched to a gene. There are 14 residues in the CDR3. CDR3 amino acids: CASQSGRATGELFF. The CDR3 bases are TGTGCCAGCCAAAGCGGGAGGGCGACCGGGGAGCTGTTTTTT.

The CDR3 is CASSFREYYEQYF. CDR3 coding DNA: TGTGCCAGCAGCTTCAGAGAATACTACGAGCAGTACTTC. The rearrangement links TRBV5-5 to TRBJ2-7, with D hard to call. Germline V CDR1 and CDR2: SGHKS, YYEKEE (reference sequence). The V and J ends lost 2 bases and 3 bases respectively, with 9 bases between them. The CDR3 sequence is 13 residues long.

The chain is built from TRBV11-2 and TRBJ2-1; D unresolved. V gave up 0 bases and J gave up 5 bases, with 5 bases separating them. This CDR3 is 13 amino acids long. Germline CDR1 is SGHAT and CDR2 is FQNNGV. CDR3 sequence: CASSLDFDNEQFF. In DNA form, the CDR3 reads TGTGCCAGCAGCTTAGACTTCGACAATGAGCAGTTCTTC.

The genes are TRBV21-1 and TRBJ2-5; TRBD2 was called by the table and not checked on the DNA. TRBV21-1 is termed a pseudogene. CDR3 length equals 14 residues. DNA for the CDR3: TGTGCCATCCCGCTCGCGGGCCTCCAAGAGACCCAGTACTTC. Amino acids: CAIPLAGLQETQYF.

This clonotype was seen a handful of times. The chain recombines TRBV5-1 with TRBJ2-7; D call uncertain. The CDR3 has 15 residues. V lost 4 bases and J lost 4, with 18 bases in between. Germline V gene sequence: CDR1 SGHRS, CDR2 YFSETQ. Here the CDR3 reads CASSAYSEARYEQYF. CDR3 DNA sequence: TGCGCCAGCAGCGCATATTCAGAAGCTAGGTACGAGCAGTACTTC. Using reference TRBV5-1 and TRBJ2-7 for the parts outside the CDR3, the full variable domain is KAGVTQTPRYLIKTRGQQVTLSCSPISGHRSVSWYQQTPGQGLQFLFEYFSETQRNKGNFPGRFSGRQFSNSRSEMNVSTLELGDSALYLCASSAYSEARYEQYFGPGTRLTVT.

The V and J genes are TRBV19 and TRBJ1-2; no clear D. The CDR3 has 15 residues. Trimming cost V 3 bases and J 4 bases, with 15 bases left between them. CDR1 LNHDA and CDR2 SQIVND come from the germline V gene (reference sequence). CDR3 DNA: TGTGCCAGTAGTATTGAGACCTTATTCGGCTATGGCTACACCTTC. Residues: CASSIETLFGYGYTF.

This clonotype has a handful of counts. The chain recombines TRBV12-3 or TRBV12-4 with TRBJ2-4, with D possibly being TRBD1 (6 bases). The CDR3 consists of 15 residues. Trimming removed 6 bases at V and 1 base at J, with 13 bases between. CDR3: CASSYGQLAKNIQYF. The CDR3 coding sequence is TGTGCCAGCAGCTATGGACAGCTGGCCAAAAACATTCAGTACTTC.

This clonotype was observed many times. The CDR3 sequence is CASSLVRATNEKLFF. The CDR3 DNA is TGTGCCAGCAGCTTGGTCCGCGCAACTAATGAAAAACTGTTTTTT. The V and J genes are TRBV5-5 and TRBJ1-4; D is ambiguous. The CDR3 loop spans 15 amino acids. Trimming shortened V by 0 bases and J by 0 bases, and 6 bases separated the two germline ends. Germline V gene sequence: CDR1 SGHKS, CDR2 YYEKEE (reference sequence).

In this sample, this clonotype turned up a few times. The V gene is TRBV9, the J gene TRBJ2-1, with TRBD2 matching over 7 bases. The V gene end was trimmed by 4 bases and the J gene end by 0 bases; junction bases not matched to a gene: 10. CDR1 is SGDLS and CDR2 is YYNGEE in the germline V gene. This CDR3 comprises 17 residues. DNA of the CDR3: TGTGCCAGCAGCCCCACCTATGGCGGGAGCTCCTACAATGAGCAGTTCTTC. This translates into CASSPTYGGSSYNEQFF.

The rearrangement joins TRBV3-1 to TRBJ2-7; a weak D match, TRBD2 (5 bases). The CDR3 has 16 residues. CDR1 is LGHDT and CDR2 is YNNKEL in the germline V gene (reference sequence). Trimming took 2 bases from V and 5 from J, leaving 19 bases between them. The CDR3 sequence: CASSQYNEGSSHEQYF. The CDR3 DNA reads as TGTGCCAGCAGCCAATATAACGAAGGGAGTTCCCACGAGCAGTACTTC.

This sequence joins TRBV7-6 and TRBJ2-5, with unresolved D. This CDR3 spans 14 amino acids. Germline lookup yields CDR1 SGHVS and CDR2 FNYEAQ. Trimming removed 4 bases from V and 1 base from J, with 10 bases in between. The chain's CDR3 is CASSSPIGQETQYF. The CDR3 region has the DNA TGTGCCAGCAGCTCCCCTATCGGCCAAGAGACCCAGTACTTC.

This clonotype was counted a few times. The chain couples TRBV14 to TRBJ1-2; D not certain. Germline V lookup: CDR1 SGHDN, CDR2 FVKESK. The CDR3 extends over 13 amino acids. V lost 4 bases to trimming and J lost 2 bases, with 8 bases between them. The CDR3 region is CASSLGKNYGYTF. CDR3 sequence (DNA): TGTGCCAGCAGCCTGGGGAAGAACTATGGCTACACCTTC.

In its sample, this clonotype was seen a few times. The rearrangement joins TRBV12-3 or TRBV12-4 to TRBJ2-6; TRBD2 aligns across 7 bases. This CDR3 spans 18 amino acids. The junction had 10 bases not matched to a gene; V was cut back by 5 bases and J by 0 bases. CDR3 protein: CASSLFSAGVSGANVLTF. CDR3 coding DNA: TGTGCCAGCAGTCTGTTTTCGGCGGGGGTCTCTGGGGCCAACGTCCTGACTTTC.